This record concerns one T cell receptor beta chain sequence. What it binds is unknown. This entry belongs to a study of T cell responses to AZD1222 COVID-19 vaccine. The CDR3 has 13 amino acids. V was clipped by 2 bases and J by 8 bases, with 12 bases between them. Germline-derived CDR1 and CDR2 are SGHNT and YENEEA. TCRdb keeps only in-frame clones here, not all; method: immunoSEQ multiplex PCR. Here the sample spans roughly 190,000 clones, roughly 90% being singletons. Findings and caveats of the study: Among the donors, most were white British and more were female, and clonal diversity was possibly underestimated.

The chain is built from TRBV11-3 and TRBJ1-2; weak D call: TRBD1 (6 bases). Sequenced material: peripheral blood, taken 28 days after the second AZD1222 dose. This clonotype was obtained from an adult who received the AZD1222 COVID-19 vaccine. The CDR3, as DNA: TGTGCCAGCAGCTTAAAGGGGGGACGCGGCTACACCTTC. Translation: CASSLKGGRGYTF.